Sequencing of this TCR beta chain was carried out in a study of blood T cell repertoires in COVID-19. Libraries were prepared by immunoSEQ multiplex PCR; TCRdb keeps only in-frame clonotypes and omits some of them. The sample contains under 200,000 clones, roughly nine tenths of which appear only once. Unmatched junction bases numbered 5, after V lost 4 bases and J lost 0 bases. The germline V gene encodes CDR1 MNHEY and CDR2 SVGAGI. The length of the CDR3 is 15 residues. This clone was seen only once. The chain links TRBV6-5 to TRBJ1-1, with 7 bases fitting TRBD1. This receptor was identified in a woman aged 55-70 years with COVID-19, enrolled during active disease. The source material was peripheral blood. Written as DNA, the CDR3 is TGTGCCAGCAGTTTGACAGGGTTGATGAACACTGAAGCTTTCTTT. As protein: CASSLTGLMNTEAFF.